A single TCR beta chain is shown here with its context. This sample was taken from a study of blood T cell repertoires in COVID-19. Study-level background: There were acute and convalescent COVID-19 samples, and they came from the United States, Italy and Spain. PBMCs, B-cell-depleted T cells, or T cells were the source of the cDNA or gDNA that made up the material.

The authors' processing: For nucleated cells, counts were estimated from reference gene primer amplification. Profiled with immunoSEQ multiplex PCR; TCRdb holds only in-frame clones, not every one. Clone size and V and J calls were adopted from that table, with D and trimming inferred from the DNA. The repertoire holds about 230,000 clones, with 81% as singletons. Germline CDR1 is SGHTS and CDR2 is YDEGEE. With 4 bases clipped from V and 2 bases from J, the junction kept 11 bases outside the gene matches. CDR3 length equals 16 residues. The origin of this receptor is a woman older than 75 with acute or convalescent COVID-19. The material sequenced was peripheral blood. The V gene is TRBV5-8, the J gene TRBJ2-5; 7 bases fit TRBD2. The CDR3 DNA follows: TGTGCCAGCAGCCTGGGGCCTAGCGGTGCACAAGAGACCCAGTACTTC. Amino acids: CASSLGPSGAQETQYF.